This is a list of T cell receptor beta chains from one sample in a study of blood T cell repertoires in COVID-19. Profiling relied on immunoSEQ multiplex PCR, and the TCRdb table lists in-frame clones only, not all of them. The sample holds 150,000 or so clones; 87% are singletons and the top ten take approximately 6.2%. The sample comprised peripheral blood. The source is a man older than 75 with acute or convalescent COVID-19. Both conserved end residues are part of each CDR3. A D gene is named only where the DNA matches it firmly. Clone size is stated in some rows and not others, as once, few, many or a class when expanded.

J gene: TRBJ2-4; CDR3 length: 15; clone size: NA; V gene: TRBV7-8; D gene: NA; CDR3 protein: CASSNGQLAKNIQYF; CDR3 DNA: TGTGCCAGCAGCAACGGACAATTAGCCAAAAACATTCAGTACTTC
J gene: TRBJ1-6; CDR3 length: 15; clone size: NA; V gene: TRBV14; D gene: NA; CDR3 protein: CASSPLGQKNSPLHF; CDR3 DNA: TGTGCCAGCAGCCCTCTAGGACAGAAAAATTCACCCCTCCACTTT
J gene: TRBJ1-1; CDR3 length: 16; clone size: NA; V gene: TRBV28; D gene: TRBD1; CDR3 protein: CASSIGGGWGHTEAFF; CDR3 DNA: TGTGCCAGCAGCATTGGAGGGGGCTGGGGGCACACTGAAGCTTTCTTT
J gene: TRBJ1-1; CDR3 length: 12; clone size: NA; V gene: TRBV28; D gene: NA; CDR3 protein: CATRLLNTEAFF; CDR3 DNA: TGTGCCACCCGTCTTCTTAACACTGAAGCTTTCTTT
J gene: TRBJ2-1; CDR3 length: 14; clone size: NA; V gene: TRBV6-5; D gene: TRBD1; CDR3 protein: CASSSRGQGDEQFF; CDR3 DNA: TGTGCCAGCAGTTCCCGCGGACAGGGTGATGAGCAGTTCTTC
J gene: TRBJ1-5; CDR3 length: 13; clone size: NA; V gene: TRBV27; D gene: NA; CDR3 protein: CASSPPGSQPQHF; CDR3 DNA: TGTGCCAGCAGCCCCCCGGGTAGTCAGCCCCAGCATTTT
J gene: TRBJ2-5; CDR3 length: 13; clone size: NA; V gene: TRBV9; D gene: TRBD2; CDR3 protein: CASSTGGKETQYF; CDR3 DNA: TGTGCCAGCAGCACGGGGGGGAAGGAGACCCAGTACTTC
J gene: TRBJ1-2; CDR3 length: 15; clone size: NA; V gene: TRBV5-1; D gene: TRBD1; CDR3 protein: CASRYGTGLDYGYTF; CDR3 DNA: TGCGCCAGCAGATATGGGACAGGTCTGGACTATGGCTACACCTTC
J gene: TRBJ2-1; CDR3 length: 14; clone size: once; V gene: TRBV28; D gene: NA; CDR3 protein: CASSFGSRYNEQFF; CDR3 DNA: TGTGCCAGCAGTTTTGGTAGCCGTTACAATGAGCAGTTCTTC
J gene: TRBJ1-1; CDR3 length: 15; clone size: once; V gene: TRBV5-1; D gene: NA; CDR3 protein: CASSPGAGPNTEAFF; CDR3 DNA: TGCGCCAGCAGCCCGGGTGCGGGACCAAACACTGAAGCTTTCTTT
J gene: TRBJ1-5; CDR3 length: 15; clone size: NA; V gene: TRBV18; D gene: NA; CDR3 protein: CASSPGQASNQPQHF; CDR3 DNA: TGTGCCAGCTCACCGGGGCAGGCTAGCAATCAGCCCCAGCATTTT
J gene: TRBJ2-1; CDR3 length: 15; clone size: NA; V gene: TRBV27; D gene: TRBD2; CDR3 protein: CASSLRPYGRDEQFF; CDR3 DNA: TGTGCCAGCAGTTTGAGACCCTACGGGAGGGATGAGCAGTTCTTC
J gene: TRBJ2-5; CDR3 length: 17; clone size: NA; V gene: TRBV11-3; D gene: TRBD2; CDR3 protein: CASSFGLAGVGQETQYF; CDR3 DNA: TGTGCCAGCAGCTTCGGGCTAGCGGGAGTGGGTCAAGAGACCCAGTACTTC
J gene: TRBJ1-4; CDR3 length: 15; clone size: NA; V gene: TRBV7-9; D gene: NA; CDR3 protein: CASSLGAATNEKLFF; CDR3 DNA: TGTGCCAGCAGCTTAGGGGCCGCAACTAATGAAAAACTGTTTTTT
J gene: TRBJ1-5; CDR3 length: 13; clone size: NA; V gene: TRBV30; D gene: NA; CDR3 protein: CAWSDTNNQPQHF; CDR3 DNA: TGTGCCTGGAGTGACACGAATAATCAGCCCCAGCATTTT
J gene: TRBJ2-1; CDR3 length: 14; clone size: NA; V gene: TRBV6-5; D gene: TRBD1; CDR3 protein: CASSRDRADNEQFF; CDR3 DNA: TGTGCCAGCAGTAGGGACAGGGCTGACAATGAGCAGTTCTTC
J gene: TRBJ1-1; CDR3 length: 14; clone size: NA; V gene: TRBV3-1/TRBV3-2; D gene: NA; CDR3 protein: CASSQDLAGSEAFF; CDR3 DNA: TGTGCCAGCAGCCAAGATCTTGCGGGCTCTGAAGCTTTCTTT
J gene: TRBJ2-1; CDR3 length: 11; clone size: NA; V gene: TRBV28; D gene: NA; CDR3 protein: CASRRYNEQFF; CDR3 DNA: TGTGCCAGCAGGCGTTACAATGAGCAGTTCTTC
J gene: TRBJ2-7; CDR3 length: 14; clone size: few; V gene: TRBV28; D gene: NA; CDR3 protein: CASSLGQGGYEQYF; CDR3 DNA: TGTGCCAGCAGCCTGGGGCAGGGCGGCTACGAGCAGTACTTC
J gene: TRBJ1-6; CDR3 length: 12; clone size: NA; V gene: TRBV6-6; D gene: NA; CDR3 protein: CASSPGVSPLHF; CDR3 DNA: TGTGCCAGCAGCCCGGGGGTATCACCCCTCCACTTT
J gene: TRBJ2-7; CDR3 length: 17; clone size: NA; V gene: TRBV3-1/TRBV3-2; D gene: TRBD2; CDR3 protein: CASSQDMELAGVYEQYF; CDR3 DNA: TGTGCCAGCAGCCAAGATATGGAGTTAGCGGGAGTCTACGAGCAGTACTTC
J gene: TRBJ2-1; CDR3 length: 15; clone size: few; V gene: TRBV7-2; D gene: NA; CDR3 protein: CASSLVRGSMDEQFF; CDR3 DNA: TGTGCCAGCAGCTTAGTTAGGGGGTCAATGGATGAGCAGTTCTTC
J gene: TRBJ1-2; CDR3 length: 13; clone size: NA; V gene: TRBV11-3; D gene: NA; CDR3 protein: CASSPRAGSLHPF; CDR3 DNA: TGTGCCAGCAGCCCCCGGGCAGGGTCCCTTCATCCTTTC
J gene: TRBJ2-7; CDR3 length: 12; clone size: NA; V gene: TRBV2; D gene: TRBD2; CDR3 protein: CASRGTSSEQYF; CDR3 DNA: TGTGCCAGCAGGGGGACTAGTTCCGAGCAGTACTTC
J gene: TRBJ2-2; CDR3 length: 16; clone size: NA; V gene: TRBV7-9; D gene: TRBD1; CDR3 protein: CASRAAGQGAAGELFF; CDR3 DNA: TGTGCCAGCAGGGCGGCGGGACAGGGGGCGGCCGGGGAGCTGTTTTTT
J gene: TRBJ2-1; CDR3 length: 16; clone size: NA; V gene: TRBV7-6; D gene: NA; CDR3 protein: CASSARLASGYNEQFF; CDR3 DNA: TGTGCCAGCAGCGCGCGCCTAGCTTCGGGCTACAATGAGCAGTTCTTC
J gene: TRBJ2-5; CDR3 length: 13; clone size: once; V gene: TRBV18; D gene: NA; CDR3 protein: CASSPSLRETQYF; CDR3 DNA: TGTGCCAGCTCACCGAGCCTGAGGGAGACCCAGTACTTC
J gene: TRBJ1-4; CDR3 length: 17; clone size: NA; V gene: TRBV4-1; D gene: NA; CDR3 protein: CASSQEAGAQGNEKLFF; CDR3 DNA: TGCGCCAGCAGCCAAGAGGCAGGGGCGCAGGGTAATGAAAAACTGTTTTTT
J gene: TRBJ2-1; CDR3 length: 12; clone size: NA; V gene: TRBV3-1/TRBV3-2; D gene: NA; CDR3 protein: CASSLLGGEQFF; CDR3 DNA: TGTGCCAGCAGCCTACTAGGCGGTGAGCAGTTCTTC
J gene: TRBJ1-1; CDR3 length: 13; clone size: once; V gene: TRBV3-1/TRBV3-2; D gene: NA; CDR3 protein: CASSPTSVTEAFF; CDR3 DNA: TGTGCCAGCAGCCCCACTTCGGTTACTGAAGCTTTCTTT
J gene: TRBJ2-3; CDR3 length: 13; clone size: NA; V gene: TRBV5-8; D gene: TRBD1; CDR3 protein: CASSQGDPDTQYF; CDR3 DNA: TGTGCCAGCAGTCAGGGGGACCCAGATACGCAGTATTTT
J gene: TRBJ1-1; CDR3 length: 12; clone size: NA; V gene: TRBV9; D gene: TRBD1; CDR3 protein: CASSVGTGGPFF; CDR3 DNA: TGTGCCAGCAGCGTAGGGACAGGCGGGCCTTTCTTT
J gene: TRBJ1-6; CDR3 length: 13; clone size: NA; V gene: TRBV30; D gene: NA; CDR3 protein: CAARPTRASPLHF; CDR3 DNA: TGTGCCGCCAGACCTACGAGGGCATCACCCCTCCACTTT
J gene: TRBJ2-7; CDR3 length: 15; clone size: NA; V gene: TRBV3-1/TRBV3-2; D gene: TRBD1; CDR3 protein: CASSQLGTGGHEQYF; CDR3 DNA: TGTGCCAGCAGCCAACTGGGGACAGGGGGCCACGAGCAGTACTTC
J gene: TRBJ2-5; CDR3 length: 15; clone size: NA; V gene: TRBV2; D gene: TRBD1; CDR3 protein: CASRDRVTVEETQYF; CDR3 DNA: TGTGCCAGCAGGGACAGGGTAACAGTTGAAGAGACCCAGTACTTC
J gene: TRBJ1-1; CDR3 length: 14; clone size: NA; V gene: TRBV28; D gene: TRBD1; CDR3 protein: CASRFVGGNTEAFF; CDR3 DNA: TGTGCCAGCAGGTTCGTAGGGGGCAACACTGAAGCTTTCTTT
J gene: TRBJ1-3; CDR3 length: 16; clone size: NA; V gene: TRBV9; D gene: TRBD1; CDR3 protein: CASSAAGQGTGNTIYF; CDR3 DNA: TGTGCCAGCAGCGCAGCGGGACAGGGAACTGGAAACACCATATATTTT